This entry features one T cell receptor (beta chain) sequence. As yet, its antigen is unknown. This sample was taken from a study of T-cell memory formation after mild COVID-19. Overall study: Among the donors, TCR clusters were largely specific to each donor. Study-wide results and limits: The appearance of some responding clones in pre-infection memory suggested that cross-reactive memory joined.

This CDR3 is built from 12 residues. Unmatched junction bases numbered 9, after V lost 11 bases and J lost 8 bases. The TCR alpha and TCR beta cDNA libraries, bearing sample barcodes and UMIs, were generated by 5'RACE using constant-segment primers. TCRdb ran MiXCR on the 5' RACE reads and lists one entry per CDR3 protein. The sample carries approximately 580,000 distinct CDR3 sequences, roughly 22% recorded once. The V call is TRBV12-3 or TRBV12-4, the J call TRBJ2-1; 7 nucleotides line up with TRBD1. This TCR derives from an adult woman who had mild COVID-19 (a few samples of this study predate the infection). Cell type and time point are not known. The sequenced sample was PBMCs or a T cell subset sorted from them (not recorded which). In DNA form, the CDR3 reads TGTGCCTCGACAGGGCAGTCGTATGAGCAGTTCTTC. Translation gives CASTGQSYEQFF.